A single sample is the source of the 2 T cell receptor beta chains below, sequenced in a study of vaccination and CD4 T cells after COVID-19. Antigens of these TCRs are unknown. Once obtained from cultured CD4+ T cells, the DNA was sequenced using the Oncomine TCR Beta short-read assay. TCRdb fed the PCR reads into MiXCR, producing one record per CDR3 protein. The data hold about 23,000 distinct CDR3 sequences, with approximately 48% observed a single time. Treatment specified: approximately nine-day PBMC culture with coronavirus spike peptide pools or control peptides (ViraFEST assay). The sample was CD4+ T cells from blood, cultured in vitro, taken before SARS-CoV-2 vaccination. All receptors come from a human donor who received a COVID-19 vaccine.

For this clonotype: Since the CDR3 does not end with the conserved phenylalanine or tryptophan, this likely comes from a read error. CDR3 amino acids: CASSFTGVGEQYL. The CDR3 DNA reads as TGTGCCAGCAGCTTTACAGGGGTCGGGGAGCAGTACCTC. V and J are TRBV5-6 and TRBJ2-7; 7 bases line up with TRBD1. This CDR3 has 13 residues. V shed 2 bases and J 7 bases; nucleotides not matched to a gene: 6. Germline V gene data show CDR1 as SGHDT and CDR2 as YYEEEE.

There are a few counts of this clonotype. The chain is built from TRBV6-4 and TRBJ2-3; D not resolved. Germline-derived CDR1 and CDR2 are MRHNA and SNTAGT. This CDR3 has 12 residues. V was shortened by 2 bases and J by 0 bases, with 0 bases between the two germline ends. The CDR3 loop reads CASSDSTDTQYF. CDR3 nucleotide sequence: TGTGCCAGCAGTGACAGCACAGATACGCAGTATTTT.